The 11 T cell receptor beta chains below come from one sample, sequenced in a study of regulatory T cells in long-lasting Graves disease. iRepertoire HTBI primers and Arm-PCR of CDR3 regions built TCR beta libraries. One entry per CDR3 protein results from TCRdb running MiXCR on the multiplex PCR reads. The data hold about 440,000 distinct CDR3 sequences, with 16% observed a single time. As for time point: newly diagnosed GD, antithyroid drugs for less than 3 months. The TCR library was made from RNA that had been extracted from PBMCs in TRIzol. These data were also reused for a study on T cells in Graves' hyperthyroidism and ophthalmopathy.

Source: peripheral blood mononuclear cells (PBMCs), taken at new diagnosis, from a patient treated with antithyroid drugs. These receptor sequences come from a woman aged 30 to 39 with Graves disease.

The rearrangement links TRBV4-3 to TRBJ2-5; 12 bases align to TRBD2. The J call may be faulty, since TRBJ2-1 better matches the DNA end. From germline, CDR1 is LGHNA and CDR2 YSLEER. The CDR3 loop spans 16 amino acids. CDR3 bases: TGCGCCAGCAGCCAACTAGGGCTAGCGGGAGGGGATGAGCAGTTCTTC. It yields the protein CASSQLGLAGGDEQFF.

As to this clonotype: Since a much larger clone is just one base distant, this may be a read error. CDR3: CASSPSPVGRGYHEQCF. The CDR3 DNA sequence: TGTGCCAGCAGCCCCTCCCCCGTAGGCAGGGGGTATCACGAGCAGTGCTTC. The chain employs TRBV6-2 or TRBV6-3 and TRBJ2-7; TRBD1 aligns across 7 bases. CDR3 length: 17 amino acids. Germline values: CDR1 MNHEY, CDR2 SVGEGT.

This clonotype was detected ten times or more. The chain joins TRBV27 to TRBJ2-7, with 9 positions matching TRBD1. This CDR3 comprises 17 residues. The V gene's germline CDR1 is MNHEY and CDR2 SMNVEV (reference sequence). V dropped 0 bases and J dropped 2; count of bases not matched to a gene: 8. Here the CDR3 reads CASSLSIPGQGPYEQYF. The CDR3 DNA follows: TGTGCCAGCAGTTTATCGATTCCGGGACAGGGACCCTACGAGCAGTACTTC.

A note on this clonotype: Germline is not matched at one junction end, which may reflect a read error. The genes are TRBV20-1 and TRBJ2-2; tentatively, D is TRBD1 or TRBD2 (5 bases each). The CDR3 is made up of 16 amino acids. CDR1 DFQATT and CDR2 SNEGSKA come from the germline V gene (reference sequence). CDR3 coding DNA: TGCAGTGCTAGAGACCTCGGGGCGATTGACACCGGGGAGCAGTTTTTT. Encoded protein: CSARDLGAIDTGEQFF.

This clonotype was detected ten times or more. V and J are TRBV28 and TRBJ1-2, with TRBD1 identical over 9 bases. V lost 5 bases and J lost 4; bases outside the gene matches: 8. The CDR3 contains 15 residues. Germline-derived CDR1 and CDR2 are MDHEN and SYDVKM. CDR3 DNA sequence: TGTGCCAGCAGTCGTGTACAGGGGGCGTCCTATGGCTACACCTTC. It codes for CASSRVQGASYGYTF.

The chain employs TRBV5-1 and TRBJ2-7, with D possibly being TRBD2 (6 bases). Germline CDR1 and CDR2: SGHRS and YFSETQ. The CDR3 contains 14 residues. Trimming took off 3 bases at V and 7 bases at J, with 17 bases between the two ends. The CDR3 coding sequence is TGCGCCAGCAGCTACCGGGACCCTGCGGGGGAGCAGTACTTC. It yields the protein CASSYRDPAGEQYF.

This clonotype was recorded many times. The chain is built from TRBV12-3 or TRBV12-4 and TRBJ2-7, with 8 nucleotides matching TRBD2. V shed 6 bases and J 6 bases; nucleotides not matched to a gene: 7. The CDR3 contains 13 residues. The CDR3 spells CASRGSGSSEQYF. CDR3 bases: TGTGCCAGCAGAGGAAGCGGGAGTTCCGAGCAGTACTTC.

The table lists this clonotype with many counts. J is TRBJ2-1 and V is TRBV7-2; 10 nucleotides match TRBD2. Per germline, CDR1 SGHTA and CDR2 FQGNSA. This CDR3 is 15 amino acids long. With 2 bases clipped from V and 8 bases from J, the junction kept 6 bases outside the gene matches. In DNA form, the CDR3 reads TGTGCCAGCAGCTTAAGGTCTAGCGGGAGCTATGAGCAGTTCTTC. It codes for CASSLRSSGSYEQFF.

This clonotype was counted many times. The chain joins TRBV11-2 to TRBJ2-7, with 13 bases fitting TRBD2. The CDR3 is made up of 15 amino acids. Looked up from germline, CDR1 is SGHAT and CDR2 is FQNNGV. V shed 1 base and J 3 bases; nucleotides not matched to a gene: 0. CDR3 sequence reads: CASSLGLAGGYEQYF. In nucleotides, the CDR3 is TGTGCCAGCAGCTTAGGACTAGCGGGAGGCTACGAGCAGTACTTC. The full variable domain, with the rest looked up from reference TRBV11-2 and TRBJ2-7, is EAGVAQSPRYKIIEKRQSVAFWCNPISGHATLYWYQQILGQGPKLLIQFQNNGVVDDSQLPKDRFSAERLKGVDSTLKIQPAKLEDSAVYLCASSLGLAGGYEQYFGPGTRLTVT.

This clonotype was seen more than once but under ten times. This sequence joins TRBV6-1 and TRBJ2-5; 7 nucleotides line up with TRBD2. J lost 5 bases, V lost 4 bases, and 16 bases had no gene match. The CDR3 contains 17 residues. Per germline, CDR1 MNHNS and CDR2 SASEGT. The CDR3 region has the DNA TGTGCCAGCAGTGGCCAGAGGGGAGGGTGGAGTACGGAGACCCAGTACTTC. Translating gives CASSGQRGGWSTETQYF.

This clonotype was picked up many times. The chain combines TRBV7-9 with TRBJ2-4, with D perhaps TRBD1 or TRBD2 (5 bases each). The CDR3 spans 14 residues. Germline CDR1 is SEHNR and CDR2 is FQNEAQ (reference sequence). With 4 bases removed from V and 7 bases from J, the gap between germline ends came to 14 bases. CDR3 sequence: CASSSRDPSNIQYF. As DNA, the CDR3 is TGTGCCAGCAGCTCCCGGGACCCAAGTAACATTCAGTACTTC.